This T cell receptor (beta chain) was captured by sequencing in a study of blood T cells in healthy people across ages. Germline V gene lookup returns CDR1 MNHEY and CDR2 SVGEGT. Unmatched junction bases numbered 7, after V lost 2 bases and J lost 2 bases. The CDR3 has 16 amino acids. There are many counts of this clonotype. The use of a sample-barcoded 5' primer and a J-beta primer mix characterized a second PCR of about 7 to 12 cycles. One entry per CDR3 protein results from TCRdb running MiXCR on the 5' RACE reads. Counted here are 1.5 million to 2 million distinct CDR3 sequences, almost 35% occurring once; the ten biggest clones make up over 9%.

The V and J genes are TRBV6-2 or TRBV6-3 and TRBJ2-5; 8 bases match TRBD2. The clonotype was recovered from a woman aged 30 to 39 in good health. Sequenced material: blood. The CDR3 sequence is CASSYGLTSGQETQYF. DNA of the CDR3: TGTGCCAGCAGTTACGGGCTCACTAGCGGACAAGAGACCCAGTACTTC.